The 5 T cell receptor beta chains below were found in one sample sequenced in a study of OX40 agonist ivuxolimab in advanced cancers. Assay: immunoSEQ multiplex PCR; the TCRdb copy retains only in-frame clones and omits some. The table has approximately 82,000 clones, around 88% seen once. The specimen comprised CD4+ or CD8+ T cells sorted from blood, sampled in a trial of the OX40 agonist ivuxolimab. The origin of the receptors is an adult with an advanced solid tumor such as melanoma, head and neck, liver or kidney cancer.

This chain links TRBV28 with TRBJ1-5; TRBD1 aligns across 8 bases. This CDR3 has 16 residues. The germline gives CDR1 MDHEN, CDR2 SYDVKM. J was trimmed by 5 bases and V by 2 bases; bases with no gene match: 8. The CDR3 coding sequence is TGTGCCAGCAGTTTACTGGGACAGGAGCATTATCAGCCCCAGCATTTT. Encoded protein: CASSLLGQEHYQPQHF.

The rearrangement links TRBV4-3 to TRBJ2-3, with D uncertain. The CDR3 covers 15 residues. V dropped 0 bases and J dropped 4 bases, with 11 bases sitting between them. Per the germline V gene, CDR1 is LGHNA and CDR2 is YSLEER. The CDR3 reads CASSQDRLDSDTQYF. The CDR3 DNA reads as TGCGCCAGCAGCCAAGATAGACTCGACTCAGATACGCAGTATTTT.

The chain carries TRBV19 and TRBJ2-2; 7 bases line up with TRBD1. V lost 1 base and J lost 8; bases outside the gene matches: 7. Germline loops: CDR1 LNHDA, CDR2 SQIVND (reference sequence). The CDR3 totals 15 residues. The CDR3 DNA reads TGTGCCAGTAGTATAGCGACAGGGTTTGTAGGGGAGCTGTTTTTT. This translates into CASSIATGFVGELFF.

The V and J genes are TRBV11-3 and TRBJ2-1; the D gene is possibly TRBD1 (6 bases). This CDR3 has 12 residues. The V gene lost 5 bases and the J gene lost 10 bases, with 12 bases spanning the gap. Germline CDR1 SGHNT, CDR2 YENEEA. CDR3: CASSRRTAEQFF. DNA of the CDR3: TGTGCCAGCAGCCGCAGGACAGCCGAGCAGTTCTTC.

The rearrangement uses TRBV7-8 and TRBJ2-3; perhaps TRBD2 as D (6 bases). Germline lookup yields CDR1 SGHVS and CDR2 FQNEAQ. The CDR3 runs to 16 residues. V was cut by 5 bases and J by 0 bases, with 15 bases left in between. The CDR3 nucleotides read TGTGCCAGCAGCCCGGGACTTTTTTCTAGCACAGATACGCAGTATTTT. It translates to CASSPGLFSSTDTQYF.